The subject of this entry is one T cell receptor (beta chain). Its antigen is not identified. Alongside a J-beta primer mix, a sample-barcoded 5' primer served in a second PCR lasting roughly 6 to 12 cycles. Paired-end reads containing CDR3 totaled no fewer than 2.5 million for each sample. From the 5' RACE reads, TCRdb called clonotypes with MiXCR, one entry per CDR3 protein. Among around 1,500,000 distinct CDR3 sequences, about 43% were seen once, and the ten largest hold under 8%. Per the germline V gene, CDR1 is SGHVS and CDR2 is FQNEAQ. There are 22 residues in the CDR3. The V segment lost 3 bases and the J segment 6 bases; nucleotides outside the gene matches: 27. The sample originates from a study of blood T cells in healthy people across ages. Points from the study as a whole: Diversity of TCR beta correlated strongly with naive T cell percentage.

Sample: blood. This TCR was sampled from a woman aged 18-30 years in good health. This chain links TRBV7-8 with TRBJ2-3, with 10 bases fitting TRBD2. The CDR3 sequence is CASSFRKLAVIAGGPRLDTQYF. CDR3 DNA sequence: TGTGCCAGCAGCTTTCGAAAGTTGGCTGTTATAGCGGGGGGACCTCGGTTGGATACGCAGTATTTT.